This T cell receptor beta chain derives from a study of T-cell memory formation after mild COVID-19. Points from the study as a whole: Some responding clones appeared in pre-infection memory, suggesting cross-reactive memory joined.

A few counts support this clonotype. Its cognate antigen is unknown. Germline assignment: CDR1 LGHDT and CDR2 YNNKEL (reference sequence). CDR3 length: 15 residues. Trimming at V came to 4 bases and at J to 0 bases, leaving 5 bases not matched to a gene. Sample barcodes and UMIs were carried by the TCR alpha and TCR beta cDNA libraries that 5'RACE generated with constant-segment primers. MiXCR, run by TCRdb on the 5' RACE reads, gives a single entry per CDR3 protein. The sample records almost 550,000 distinct CDR3 sequences, roughly 20% being singletons. The sequencing input was PBMCs or a T cell subset sorted from them (not recorded which). The receptor was isolated from an adult woman who had mild COVID-19 (a few samples of this study predate the infection). Cell type and time point are not known. The chain couples TRBV3-1 to TRBJ1-1; 7 nucleotides agree with TRBD1. This chain's CDR3 is CASSPGQAMNTEAFF. CDR3 DNA sequence: TGTGCCAGCAGCCCAGGACAGGCCATGAACACTGAAGCTTTCTTT.